This entry describes one T cell receptor beta chain. The junction shows a germline mismatch at one end, possibly a read error. This sample stems from a study of blood T cells in healthy people across ages. The overall study: Per every two T cells, about one barcoded beta molecule was captured by template switching.

Germline V gene data show CDR1 as MNHNS and CDR2 as SASEGT. The CDR3 is 13 residues long. Sample-barcoded 5' priming and a J-beta primer mix drove a second PCR of roughly 7 to 11 cycles. Every sample gave at least 3 million paired-end reads containing CDR3. TCRdb re-derived calls from the 5' RACE reads in MiXCR, one entry per CDR3 protein. The sample records approximately 780,000 distinct CDR3 sequences, 25% to 30% being singletons. Separately, the same data were catalogued under a study of T cells of mothers and their children. Per that paper: A few healthy Caucasian mothers, along with their six children, served as the donors.

Sequencing input: blood. The chain carries TRBV6-1 and TRBJ2-5; D is perhaps TRBD1 or TRBD2 (7 bases each). The TCR was taken from a boy between 10 and 17 years old in good health. The CDR3 region has the DNA TGTGCCAGCAGTGGGCAGGGGGGGTCGGAAGAGTTCTTC. It yields the protein CASSGQGGSEEFF.